Given below is one T cell receptor beta chain in context. Its antigen is not yet known. The sample originates from a study of CXCR3-negative and CXCR3-positive naive CD8 T cells (dated by TCRdb to the late 2010s). With respect to the entire study: In total, about 135 million TRB reads were obtained, corresponding to roughly 1.5 +/- 0.3 million reads per library. Data from 11 donors, pooled across two independent experiments, went into the diversity and physicochemical repertoire analyses. For the TRBV-TRBJ cluster analysis, the naive subsets came from 5 donors, while the memory cells came from 3 donors. Paper-wide results and their limitations: Naive CXCR3-negative and CXCR3-positive cells from the same donor showed similar TRBV-TRBJ usage, whereas memory cells showed distinct patterns. Surface CD5, linked to self-reactivity in mice, was comparable between naive subsets; TCR interaction strength was therefore also inferred from TRB CDR3 physicochemical properties. Comparably high repertoire diversity was found in both naive subsets, whereas much lower repertoire diversity was found in memory CD8+ T cells. CXCR3 expression partially decreased after cryopreservation, so most assays used freshly isolated PBMCs.

Each CD8+ T cell subset was flow-sorted in triplicate, and some 300,000 cells per subset were placed directly into RLT lysis buffer. Using standard density gradient centrifugation, peripheral blood mononuclear cells were isolated from buffy coats. Total RNA was extracted from sorted cells with an RNeasy Mini Kit. Instrument used: NextSeq 550. The Human TCR Profiling Kit (MiLaboratory) was used to make UMI-labeled 5' RACE TRB cDNA libraries. cDNA synthesis used the entire amount of extracted RNA, and PCR amplification then used the entire amount of cDNA produced. Libraries were prepared in parallel with an identical number of PCR cycles. On the study's bioinformatics: About 50,000 +/- 9,200 unique UMI-labeled TRB cDNA molecules per library were extracted with MIGEC and MiXCR, with at least two reads per UMI required. On average, each library contained approximately 40,000 +/- 10,000 functional in-frame TRB CDR3 nucleotide clonotypes without stop codons. After each sample was downsampled to 5000 UMI-labeled TRB molecules, VDJtools was used to calculate diversity metrics such as normalized Shannon-Wiener and Chao1. VDJtools computed clonotype-size-weighted physicochemical properties of the central five CDR3 residues: interaction energy, strength, volume and Kidera factor 4. After the reads were reprocessed by TCRdb, one entry was made per CDR3 protein sequence, with no DNA. TCRdb, rather than the study authors, made the V and J calls. The table held for this sample gives some 56,000 distinct CDR3 sequences. In total, the top ten clones hold 20% to 25% of the sample.

The CDR3 contains 12 residues, cysteine and phenylalanine counted. The DNA is not on file. For CDR1 and CDR2, the germline V gene (reference sequence) lists SEHNR and FQNEAQ. The sequence links TRBV7-9 to TRBJ1-5. Sequenced: memory CD8+ T cells from blood. The cell subset or site label here, explained by the study, means: conventional CD8+ memory T cells (TMEM), sorted as controls. This sequence originates from a human donor in good health. Some clones in this sample may be carry-over from other donors' samples. The CDR3 is CASSGTDQPQHF.